This T cell receptor (beta chain) was observed in a study of PD-L1 blockade in urothelial cancer. Study information: Anywhere from 0 to 3 prior chemotherapy regimens had been received by patients. It was at 3 weeks (second dose) and 6 weeks after treatment start that blood was analyzed. Blood yielded a median of approximately 140,000 T cells per sample.

Some clones are missing from TCRdb's copy, which holds only in-frame ones; the method was immunoSEQ multiplex PCR. The table includes roughly 51,000 clones, roughly 78% detected once. Sample time point: pretreatment peripheral blood. Between 1 and 8 samples, pretreatment and on-treatment, were given by each patient. Germline V lookup: CDR1 SGDLS, CDR2 YYNGEE. The CDR3 is 14 amino acids. V lost 2 bases to trimming and J lost 5 bases; unmatched junction nucleotides: 1. The sequence came from a man in his 70s with urothelial cancer. V gene TRBV9 combines with J gene TRBJ1-4; 9 nucleotides line up with TRBD1. The sample in question was PBMCs, obtained around atezolizumab (anti-PD-L1) treatment. The DNA for the CDR3 is TGTGCCAGCAGCGTGGGGACAGGGAATGAAAAACTGTTTTTT. Amino acids: CASSVGTGNEKLFF. Combining the CDR3 with reference TRBV9 and TRBJ1-4 gives the whole variable domain DSGVTQTPKHLITATGQRVTLRCSPRSGDLSVYWYQQSLDQGLQFLIQYYNGEERAKGNILERFSAQQFPDLHSELNLSSLELGDSALYFCASSVGTGNEKLFFGSGTQLSVL.